Below are 8 T cell receptor beta chains sequenced from a single sample in a study of cytomegalovirus exposure and HLA in healthy donors. The PCR made use of 60 Vbeta and 13 Jbeta primers. The data were produced by immunoSEQ multiplex PCR, yet TCRdb's version contains in-frame clones alone and is incomplete. The repertoire holds some 130,000 clones, roughly 70% seen once, with roughly 3% in the top ten. The specimen was PBMCs. These receptors were taken from a man in his forties or fifties in good health and CMV-seronegative.

The chain employs TRBV10-3 and TRBJ2-1; TRBD1 is a possible D gene (5 bases). The V and J ends lost 10 bases and 6 bases respectively, with 22 bases between them. This CDR3 is built from 15 residues. From germline, CDR1 is ENHRY and CDR2 SYGVKD. Here the CDR3 reads CATNKGGPGANEQFF. The CDR3 DNA reads as TGTGCCACCAACAAGGGCGGACCTGGGGCCAATGAGCAGTTCTTC.

The rearrangement joins TRBV6-5 to TRBJ1-4; no clear D gene. CDR3 size: 15 residues. V was clipped by 0 bases and J by 3 bases, with 8 bases between them. Germline V gene lookup returns CDR1 MNHEY and CDR2 SVGAGI. In DNA form, the CDR3 reads TGTGCCAGCAGTTACTCACCCGGAGCTAATGAAAAACTGTTTTTT. It specifies CASSYSPGANEKLFF.

The chain has TRBV5-1 and TRBJ2-2, with 12 bases lining up with TRBD2. The CDR3 runs 19 residues. Germline CDR1 is SGHRS and CDR2 is YFSETQ. The V gene end was trimmed by 2 bases and the J gene end by 3 bases; junction bases not matched to a gene: 11. DNA for the CDR3: TGCGCCAGCAGCTTCCCGACTAGCGGGAGTTCCAGGGACACCGGGGAGCTGTTTTTT. This gives the protein CASSFPTSGSSRDTGELFF.

The chain employs TRBV11-2 and TRBJ2-7, with D perhaps TRBD2 (6 bases). CDR3 length equals 19 residues. V lost 4 bases and J lost 2, with 27 bases in between. The germline CDR1 and CDR2 sequences are SGHAT and FQNNGV. The DNA of the CDR3 is TGTGCCAGCAGCTGGGGGATGGGGGTAGCGGAGGGGCGGGCCTACGAGCAGTACTTC. Translated, it gives CASSWGMGVAEGRAYEQYF.

The chain recombines TRBV21-1 with TRBJ2-7; TRBD2, as called in the table, went unchecked against the DNA. TRBV21-1 is shown as a pseudogene. The CDR3 totals 18 residues. For the CDR3, the DNA is TGTGCCAGCAGCAAATACCGCCAAAGGGAGAGGGCAACCTACGAGCAGTACTTC. Amino acid sequence: CASSKYRQRERATYEQYF.

The chain couples TRBV11-3 to TRBJ1-2, with 8 bases identical to TRBD1. There are 15 residues in the CDR3. Germline V gene lookup returns CDR1 SGHNT and CDR2 YENEEA. V trimming: 4 bases; J trimming: 4 bases; junction bases outside the gene matches: 8. The CDR3 DNA follows: TGTGCCAGCAGCTCAACGACAGGGGAGAGCTATGGCTACACCTTC. Protein sequence: CASSSTTGESYGYTF.

The chain couples TRBV4-1 to TRBJ1-5, with D maybe TRBD1 (5 bases). There are 16 residues in the CDR3. V dropped 0 bases and J dropped 3 bases, with 12 bases sitting between them. CDR1 MGHRA and CDR2 YSYEKL come from the germline V gene. The CDR3 spells CASSQDQDRFNQPQHF. The CDR3 DNA sequence: TGCGCCAGCAGCCAAGATCAAGACAGATTCAATCAGCCCCAGCATTTT.

This clone appeared once. The chain links TRBV7-2 to TRBJ2-2; the D gene is possibly TRBD1 (5 bases). The length of the CDR3 is 15 residues. Trimming took 10 bases from V and 1 from J, leaving 16 bases between them. Per the germline V gene, CDR1 is SGHTA and CDR2 is FQGNSA. CDR3 in amino acids: CATYQGGENTGELFF. The CDR3 DNA reads as TGTGCCACCTATCAGGGTGGGGAGAACACCGGGGAGCTGTTTTTT.